The T cell receptor (beta chain) under discussion was sequenced for a study of T cell repertoires in cytomegalovirus infection (dated by TCRdb to about 2019). Turning to the overall study: Donor HLA type was relevant to the analysis, because carriage of CMV infection together with the matching HLA type was indicated by public TCR beta signatures.

TCRdb lists the instrument as Illumina HiSeq 1500. TCRdb redid the processing of the public reads, applying fastp at Q25 and MiXCR, and retained in-frame beta chains. Every entry covers one CDR3 protein and lists the most common genes and DNA from its rows. In this sample the table shows more than 650,000 distinct CDR3 sequences, less than 40% of which occur a single time. The ten most abundant clones make up roughly 2.8% of the sample. The germline V gene encodes CDR1 SGHTA and CDR2 FQGNSA. Counted from cysteine to phenylalanine, this CDR3 has 15 amino acids. CDR3 DNA only is kept here, 45 bases in frame from base 1. Trimming costs V 3 bases and J 0 bases, and their ends lie 8 bases apart. Broader findings and caveats from the paper: The ex vivo response was dominated by HLA-C-restricted CMV-specific TCR beta clonotypes, which also provided the single most frequent clonotype in two of eight donors. Cumulative frequency of public TCR beta family members discriminated carriers of CMV infection plus the relevant HLA type in this cohort and an independent roughly 350-donor cohort.

This clonotype has ten or more counts. It lacks a known antigen. Within one base of it there is no much larger clone, and no base qualities were kept. Sequences were obtained from PBMCs. This clonotype was sampled from a human donor in good health (CMV status not recorded). Some clones in this sample may be carry-over from other donors' samples. In this chain, TRBV7-2 is recombined with TRBJ2-2, with the D gene not confidently named. The encoded CDR3 is CASSFGGANTGELFF. Read as DNA, the sequence is TGTGCCAGCAGCTTCGGTGGGGCGAACACCGGGGAGCTGTTTTTT.